The T cell receptor beta chain described here comes from a study of T cells in Graves' hyperthyroidism and ophthalmopathy. This clonotype was counted ten times or more. The antigen is not known. Patients with uncontrolled infections, other autoimmune diseases, pregnancy or lactation were excluded. Amplified TCR beta CDR3 regions derived from RNA transcripts. HTBI primers drove first-round RT-PCR of the TCR CDR3. TCRdb re-called the multiplex PCR reads with MiXCR, one entry per CDR3 protein. This table has about 360,000 distinct CDR3 sequences, approximately 13% appearing once. Whole-study findings and limits: Ophthalmopathy and stable hyperthyroidism were separated by a 13 V-J model. Peripheral blood also featured most of the thyroid clonotypes expanded above 0.001.

This CDR3 is 14 amino acids long. V gave up 8 bases and J gave up 6 bases, with 19 bases separating them. V and J are TRBV12-3 or TRBV12-4 and TRBJ1-2; D is uncertain. The clonotype comes from a woman between 18 and 29 years old with Graves' hyperthyroidism. The sequenced sample consisted of blood. The CDR3 sequence is CASRPNGQADGYTF. The CDR3 DNA reads as TGTGCCAGCCGACCAAATGGGCAGGCGGATGGCTACACCTTC.